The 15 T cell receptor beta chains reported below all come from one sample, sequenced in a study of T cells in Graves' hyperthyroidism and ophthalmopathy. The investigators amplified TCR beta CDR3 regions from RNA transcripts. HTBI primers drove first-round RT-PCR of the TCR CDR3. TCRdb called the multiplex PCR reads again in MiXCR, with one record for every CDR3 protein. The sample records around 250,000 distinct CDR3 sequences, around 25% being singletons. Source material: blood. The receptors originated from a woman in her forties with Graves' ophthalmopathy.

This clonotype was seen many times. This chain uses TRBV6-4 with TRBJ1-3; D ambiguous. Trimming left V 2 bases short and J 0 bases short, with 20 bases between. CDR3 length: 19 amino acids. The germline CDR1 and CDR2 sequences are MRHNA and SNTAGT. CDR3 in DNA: TGTGCCAGCAGTGACCCTGTCGGTCGAGGGCCCTACTCTGGAAACACCATATATTTT. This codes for CASSDPVGRGPYSGNTIYF.

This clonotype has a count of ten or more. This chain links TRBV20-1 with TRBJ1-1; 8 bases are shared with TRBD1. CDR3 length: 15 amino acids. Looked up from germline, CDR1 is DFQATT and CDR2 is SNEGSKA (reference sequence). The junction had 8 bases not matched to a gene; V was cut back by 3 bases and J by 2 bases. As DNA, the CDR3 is TGCAGTGCTAGTCCATACGGACAGGGCAACACTGAAGCTTTCTTT. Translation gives CSASPYGQGNTEAFF.

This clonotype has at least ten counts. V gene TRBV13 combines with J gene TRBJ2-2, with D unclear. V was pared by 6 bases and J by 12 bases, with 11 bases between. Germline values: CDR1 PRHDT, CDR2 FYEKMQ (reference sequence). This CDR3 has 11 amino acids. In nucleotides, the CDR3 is TGTGCCAGCAGATTCTTAGGGAAGCTGTTTTTT. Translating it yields CASRFLGKLFF.

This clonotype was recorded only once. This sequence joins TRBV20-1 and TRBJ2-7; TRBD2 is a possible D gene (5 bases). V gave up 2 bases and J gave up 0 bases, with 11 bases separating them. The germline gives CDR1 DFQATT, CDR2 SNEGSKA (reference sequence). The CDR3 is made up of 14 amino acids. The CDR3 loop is CSARPSRSSYEQYF. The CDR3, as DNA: TGCAGTGCTAGACCTAGCCGTAGCTCCTACGAGCAGTACTTC.

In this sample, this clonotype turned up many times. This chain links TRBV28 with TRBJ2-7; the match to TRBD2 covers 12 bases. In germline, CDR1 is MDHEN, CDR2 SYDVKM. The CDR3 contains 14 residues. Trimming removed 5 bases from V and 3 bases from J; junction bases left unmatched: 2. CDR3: CASSGLAGLYEQYF. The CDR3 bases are TGTGCCAGCAGTGGACTAGCGGGACTCTACGAGCAGTACTTC.

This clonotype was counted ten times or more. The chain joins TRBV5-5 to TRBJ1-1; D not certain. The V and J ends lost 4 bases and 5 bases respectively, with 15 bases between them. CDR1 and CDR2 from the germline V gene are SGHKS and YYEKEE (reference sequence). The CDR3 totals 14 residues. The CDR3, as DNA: TGTGCCAGCAGCGGGCCCATGGGCCCGACTGAAGCTTTCTTT. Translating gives CASSGPMGPTEAFF.

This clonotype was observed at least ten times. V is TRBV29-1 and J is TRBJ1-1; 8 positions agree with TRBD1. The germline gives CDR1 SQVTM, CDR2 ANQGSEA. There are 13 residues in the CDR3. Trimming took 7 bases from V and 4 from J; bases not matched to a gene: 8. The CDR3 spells CSAKTGEGTEAFF. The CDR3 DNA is TGCAGCGCCAAGACAGGGGAGGGCACTGAAGCTTTCTTT.

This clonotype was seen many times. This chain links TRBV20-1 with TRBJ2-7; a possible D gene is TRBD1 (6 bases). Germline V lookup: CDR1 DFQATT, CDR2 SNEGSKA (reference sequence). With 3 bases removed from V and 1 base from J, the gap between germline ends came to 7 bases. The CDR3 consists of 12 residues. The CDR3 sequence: CSASDRSYEQYF. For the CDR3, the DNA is TGCAGTGCTAGCGACAGGTCCTACGAGCAGTACTTC.

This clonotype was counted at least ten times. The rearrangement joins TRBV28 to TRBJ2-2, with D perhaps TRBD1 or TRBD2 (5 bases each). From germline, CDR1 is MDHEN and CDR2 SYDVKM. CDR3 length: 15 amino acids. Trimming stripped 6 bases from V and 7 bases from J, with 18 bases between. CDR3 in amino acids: CASSRDPRLSGELFF. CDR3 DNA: TGTGCCAGCAGCCGGGACCCACGTTTGAGCGGGGAGCTGTTTTTT. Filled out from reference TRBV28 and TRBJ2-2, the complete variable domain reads DVKVTQSSRYLVKRTGEKVFLECVQDMDHENMFWYRQDPGLGLRLIYFSYDVKMKEKGDIPEGYSVSREKKERFSLILESASTNQTSMYLCASSRDPRLSGELFFGEGSRLTVL.

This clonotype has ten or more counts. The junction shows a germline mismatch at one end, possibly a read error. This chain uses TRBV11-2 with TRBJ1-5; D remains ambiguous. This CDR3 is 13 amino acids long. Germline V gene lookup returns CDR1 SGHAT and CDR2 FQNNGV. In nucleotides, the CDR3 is TGTGCCGGCAGCATAAATAGCAATCAGCCCCAGCATTTT. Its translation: CAGSINSNQPQHF. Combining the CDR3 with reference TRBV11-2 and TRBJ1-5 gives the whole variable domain EAGVAQSPRYKIIEKRQSVAFWCNPISGHATLYWYQQILGQGPKLLIQFQNNGVVDDSQLPKDRFSAERLKGVDSTLKIQPAKLEDSAVYLCAGSINSNQPQHFGDGTRLSIL.

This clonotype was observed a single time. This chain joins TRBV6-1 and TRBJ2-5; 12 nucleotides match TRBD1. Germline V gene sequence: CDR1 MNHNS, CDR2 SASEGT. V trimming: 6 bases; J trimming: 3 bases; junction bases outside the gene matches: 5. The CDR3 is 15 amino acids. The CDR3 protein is CASSTGTGGEETQYF. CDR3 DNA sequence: TGTGCCAGCAGCACCGGGACAGGGGGCGAAGAGACCCAGTACTTC.

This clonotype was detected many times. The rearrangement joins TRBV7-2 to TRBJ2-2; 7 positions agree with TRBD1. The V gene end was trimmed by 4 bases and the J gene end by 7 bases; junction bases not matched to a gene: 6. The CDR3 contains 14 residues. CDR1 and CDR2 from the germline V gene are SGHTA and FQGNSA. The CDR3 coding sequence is TGTGCCAGCAGCTCGACAGGGCTTGGCGGGGAGCTGTTTTTT. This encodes CASSSTGLGGELFF. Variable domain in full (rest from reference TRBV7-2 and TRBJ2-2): GAGVSQSPSNKVTEKGKDVELRCDPISGHTALYWYRQSLGQGLEFLIYFQGNSAPDKSGLPSDRFSAERTGGSVSTLTIQRTQQEDSAVYLCASSSTGLGGELFFGEGSRLTVL.

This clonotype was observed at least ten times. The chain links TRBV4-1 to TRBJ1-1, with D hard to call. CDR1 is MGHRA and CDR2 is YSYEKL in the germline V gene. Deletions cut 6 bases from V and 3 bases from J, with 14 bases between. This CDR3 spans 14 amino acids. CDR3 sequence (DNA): TGCGCCAGCAGTCCCCAGGCTGTAGACACTGAAGCTTTCTTT. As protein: CASSPQAVDTEAFF.

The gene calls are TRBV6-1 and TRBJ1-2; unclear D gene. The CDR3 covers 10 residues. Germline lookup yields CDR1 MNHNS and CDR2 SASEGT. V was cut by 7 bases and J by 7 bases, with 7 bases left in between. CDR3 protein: CASNLSGYTF. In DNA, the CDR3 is TGTGCCAGCAACCTTTCTGGCTACACCTTC.

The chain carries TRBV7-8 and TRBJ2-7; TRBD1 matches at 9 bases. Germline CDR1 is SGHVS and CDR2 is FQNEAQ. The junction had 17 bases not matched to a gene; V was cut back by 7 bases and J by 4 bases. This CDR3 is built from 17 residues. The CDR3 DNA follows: TGTGCCAGCACCCGTGATACTACCGGACAGGGGCGGTACGAGCAGTACTTC. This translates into CASTRDTTGQGRYEQYF.